Each of the 27 T cell receptor beta chains below was sequenced from the same sample in a study of tumor-infiltrating lymphocytes in localized non-small cell lung cancer. TCRdb's table, derived via immunoSEQ multiplex PCR, lists solely in-frame clones and lacks some. The data show over 10,000 clones, with 80% to 90% seen just once and approximately 3.7% held by the top ten. Specimen: uninvolved lung tissue not adjacent to the tumor. These receptors all stem from a human donor with non-small cell lung cancer.

This clone was observed a handful of times. This chain uses TRBV6-1 with TRBJ2-1; TRBD2 matches 11 bases. Germline CDR1 and CDR2: MNHNS and SASEGT. The CDR3 has 15 amino acids. V shed 3 bases, J shed 7 bases, and the junction held 5 bases outside the gene matches. The CDR3 nucleotides are TGTGCCAGCAGTGATGGCGGGACTAGCGGTAATGAGCAGTTCTTC. Protein product: CASSDGGTSGNEQFF.

This clone has only one observation. This sequence joins TRBV6-1 and TRBJ1-5; 8 nucleotides align to TRBD1. V trimming: 3 bases; J trimming: 5 bases; junction bases outside the gene matches: 6. This CDR3 comprises 15 residues. Germline assignment: CDR1 MNHNS and CDR2 SASEGT. CDR3 DNA: TGTGCCAGCAGTGATTCGGGGACAGGCCATCAGCCCCAGCATTTT. This codes for CASSDSGTGHQPQHF.

This clone occurred a few times. The chain employs TRBV27 and TRBJ2-7; D is possibly TRBD1 (5 bases). CDR1 is MNHEY and CDR2 is SMNVEV in the germline V gene (reference sequence). The CDR3 contains 14 residues. The V and J ends lost 3 bases and 2 bases respectively, with 11 bases between them. In DNA form, the CDR3 reads TGTGCCAGCAGTTTCAGGGCAACCCCCTACGAGCAGTACTTC. It encodes CASSFRATPYEQYF.

This chain connects TRBV10-3 to TRBJ2-7; TRBD1 agrees at 10 bases. Germline V lookup: CDR1 ENHRY, CDR2 SYGVKD. There are 15 residues in the CDR3. V was clipped by 4 bases and J by 1 base; unmatched bases: 4. CDR3 sequence reads: CAISGPGQGSYEQYF. DNA of the CDR3: TGTGCCATCAGTGGCCCGGGACAGGGGTCCTACGAGCAGTACTTC.

This clone was detected once. This chain uses TRBV18 with TRBJ2-4; 13 bases are a match to TRBD2. This CDR3 comprises 18 residues. V gave up 4 bases and J gave up 2 bases; unmatched junction bases: 8. CDR1 is KGHSH, CDR2 LQKENI, per germline. The CDR3 region is CASSRTSGGAESKNIQYF. CDR3 bases: TGTGCCAGCTCACGAACTAGCGGGGGGGCCGAGTCCAAAAACATTCAGTACTTC.

This clone was recorded once. The chain uses TRBV15 and TRBJ1-1, with D possibly TRBD1 on 5 matching bases. The CDR3 consists of 15 residues. CDR1 and CDR2 (germline): LNHNV, YYDKDF (reference sequence). The germline V and J ends were trimmed by 1 base and 3 bases, with 12 bases remaining between them. CDR3 DNA: TGTGCCACCAGCAGAGGGTCGTCGGGGGACACTGAAGCTTTCTTT. Its translation: CATSRGSSGDTEAFF.

The chain combines TRBV25-1 with TRBJ2-3, with D tentatively TRBD1 or TRBD2 (5 bases each). With 4 bases removed from V and 2 bases from J, the gap between germline ends came to 10 bases. The CDR3 has 14 residues. CDR1 is MGHDK and CDR2 is SYGVNS in the germline V gene. DNA of the CDR3: TGTGCCAGCAGTGGGGACGCCCACACAGATACGCAGTATTTT. Translating gives CASSGDAHTDTQYF. Combining the CDR3 with reference TRBV25-1 and TRBJ2-3 gives the whole variable domain EADIYQTPRYLVIGTGKKITLECSQTMGHDKMYWYQQDPGMELHLIHYSYGVNSTEKGDLSSESTVSRIRTEHFPLTLESARPSHTSQYLCASSGDAHTDTQYFGPGTRLTVL.

The J gene is TRBJ2-7, the V gene TRBV4-1; perhaps TRBD1 as D (6 bases). This CDR3 comprises 12 residues. Between the trimmed V and J ends, which lost 6 bases and 6 bases, there was a span of 12 bases. CDR1 is MGHRA, CDR2 YSYEKL, per germline. CDR3 residues: CASSYREGEQYF. The CDR3 nucleotides read TGCGCCAGCAGTTACAGGGAAGGCGAGCAGTACTTC.

V is TRBV27 and J is TRBJ1-1, with D possibly TRBD1 on 5 matching bases. The germline CDR1 and CDR2 sequences are MNHEY and SMNVEV (reference sequence). Trimming left V 1 base short and J 5 bases short, with 8 bases between. The CDR3 spans 13 residues. The CDR3 nucleotides read TGTGCCAGCAGTTTATGGGGCCATACTGAAGCTTTCTTT. It encodes CASSLWGHTEAFF.

This clone was seen once. This chain joins TRBV5-4 and TRBJ2-3; 8 bases align to TRBD1. The CDR3 totals 15 residues. The germline CDR1 and CDR2 sequences are SGHNT and YYREEE (reference sequence). The J segment lost 4 bases and the V segment lost 3 bases, leaving 7 bases of the junction unmatched. This chain's CDR3 is CASSSSDRAADTQYF. Here the CDR3 DNA reads TGTGCCAGCAGCTCATCGGACAGGGCCGCAGATACGCAGTATTTT. Combining the CDR3 with reference TRBV5-4 and TRBJ2-3 gives the whole variable domain ETGVTQSPTHLIKTRGQQVTLRCSSQSGHNTVSWYQQALGQGPQFIFQYYREEENGRGNFPPRFSGLQFPNYSSELNVNALELDDSALYLCASSSSDRAADTQYFGPGTRLTVL.

The CDR3 DNA sequence: TGTGCCAGCAGCATCGACAGGGGGCAGGGCTACACCTTC. Translating gives CASSIDRGQGYTF. The chain uses TRBV5-4 and TRBJ1-2; TRBD1 matches 10 bases. The V and J ends lost 4 bases and 8 bases, in that order; junction bases with no gene match: 5. Germline V gives CDR1 SGHNT, CDR2 YYREEE (reference sequence). The CDR3 is 13 residues long.

This chain connects TRBV29-1 to TRBJ1-2; 7 bases are a match to TRBD1. Germline CDR1 reads SQVTM; CDR2 reads ANQGSEA. The ends lost 5 bases at V and 4 bases at J; junction bases unmatched: 7. This CDR3 is built from 13 residues. This chain's CDR3 is CSVSTGQAYGYTF. CDR3 nucleotide sequence: TGCAGCGTTTCGACAGGGCAAGCCTATGGCTACACCTTC.

As DNA, the CDR3 is TGTGCCAGCAGTTACTCACAGGGTACTGAAAAACTGTTTTTT. Translating gives CASSYSQGTEKLFF. This chain joins TRBV6-6 and TRBJ1-4, with D maybe TRBD1 (6 bases). This CDR3 contains 14 residues. Germline CDR1 reads MNHNY; CDR2 reads SVGAGI (reference sequence). Trimming took off 0 bases at V and 7 bases at J, with 9 bases between the two ends.

This chain connects TRBV30 to TRBJ2-3, with 12 bases lining up with TRBD2. Germline V CDR1 and CDR2: GTSNPN, SVGIG (reference sequence). Trimming at V came to 4 bases and at J to 4 bases, leaving 6 bases not matched to a gene. The CDR3 spans 15 residues. CDR3 sequence (DNA): TGTGCCTGGAATCCGGGACTAGCGGGCGCAGATACGCAGTATTTT. Amino acid sequence: CAWNPGLAGADTQYF.

The chain links TRBV7-2 to TRBJ2-1; 7 positions agree with TRBD1. CDR1 SGHTA and CDR2 FQGNSA come from the germline V gene. This CDR3 spans 14 amino acids. V dropped 6 bases and J dropped 4; count of bases not matched to a gene: 6. The CDR3 DNA reads TGTGCCAGCAGTCGGGACAGTACTTACAATGAGCAGTTCTTC. Residues: CASSRDSTYNEQFF.

The J gene is TRBJ2-7, the V gene TRBV28; 7 bases match TRBD2. Germline V gene data show CDR1 as MDHEN and CDR2 as SYDVKM. Germline trimming cut 2 bases from V and 5 bases from J; bases unmatched to any gene: 6. The CDR3 is 14 residues long. DNA of the CDR3: TGTGCCAGCAGTTTAGATAGCGGGCTAGACGAGCAGTACTTC. Residues: CASSLDSGLDEQYF. Full variable domain (outside the CDR3, taken from reference TRBV28 and TRBJ2-7): DVKVTQSSRYLVKRTGEKVFLECVQDMDHENMFWYRQDPGLGLRLIYFSYDVKMKEKGDIPEGYSVSREKKERFSLILESASTNQTSMYLCASSLDSGLDEQYFGPGTRLTVT.

The CDR3 reads CASSPNGRGGDEQYF. CDR3 in DNA: TGTGCCAGCTCACCAAATGGCAGGGGGGGTGACGAGCAGTACTTC. The chain has TRBV18 and TRBJ2-7; D is possibly TRBD1 or TRBD2 (7 bases each). Trimming pared 2 bases from V and 5 bases from J, leaving 16 bases between. The germline CDR1 and CDR2 sequences are KGHSH and LQKENI. The CDR3 contains 15 residues.

The chain couples TRBV18 to TRBJ1-2; the D gene is possibly TRBD1 (5 bases). The CDR3 contains 16 residues. Trimming left V 1 base short and J 7 bases short, with 19 bases between. CDR1 and CDR2 from the germline V gene are KGHSH and LQKENI. CDR3 region: CASSPLRRGDLSGYTF. CDR3 DNA: TGTGCCAGCTCACCACTCCGGAGAGGGGATTTGTCTGGCTACACCTTC.

This sequence joins TRBV7-9 and TRBJ2-2; D perhaps matches TRBD2 (6 bases). Trimming shortened V by 5 bases and J by 9 bases, and 13 bases separated the two germline ends. Germline V lookup: CDR1 SEHNR, CDR2 FQNEAQ (reference sequence). The CDR3 sequence is 13 residues long. The CDR3: CASSQEGSWELFF. For the CDR3, the DNA is TGTGCCAGCAGCCAGGAGGGGAGCTGGGAGCTGTTTTTT.

J is TRBJ2-1 and V is TRBV30; 10 positions match TRBD2. The CDR3 spans 15 residues. Germline V CDR1 and CDR2: GTSNPN, SVGIG (reference sequence). The V and J ends lost 4 bases and 9 bases, in that order; junction bases with no gene match: 12. The CDR3 sequence: CAWIGGLAGDTEQFF. The CDR3 bases are TGTGCCTGGATCGGGGGGCTAGCGGGAGATACTGAGCAGTTCTTC.

V gene TRBV7-9 combines with J gene TRBJ2-3, with TRBD2 matching 8 bases. Unmatched junction bases numbered 5, after V lost 2 bases and J lost 4 bases. Germline V gene sequence: CDR1 SEHNR, CDR2 FQNEAQ (reference sequence). This CDR3 contains 15 residues. This chain's CDR3 is CASSLSAGAADTQYF. CDR3 DNA: TGTGCCAGCAGCTTATCAGCGGGGGCCGCAGATACGCAGTATTTT. The variable domain in full, completed from reference TRBV7-9 and TRBJ2-3, reads DTGVSQNPRHKITKRGQNVTFRCDPISEHNRLYWYRQTLGQGPEFLTYFQNEAQLEKSRLLSDRFSAERPKGSFSTLEIQRTEQGDSAMYLCASSLSAGAADTQYFGPGTRLTVL.

The V gene is TRBV10-3, the J gene TRBJ2-2; TRBD2 aligns across 9 bases. Per the germline V gene, CDR1 is ENHRY and CDR2 is SYGVKD. J gave up 7 bases and V 10 bases, and 7 bases lay outside the gene matches. This CDR3 spans 13 amino acids. In DNA, the CDR3 is TGTGCCAGCGGGGGGGGTCTCGACGGGGAGCTGTTTTTT. This translates into CASGGGLDGELFF.

The chain links TRBV6-1 to TRBJ2-7; 7 nucleotides line up with TRBD2. The germline V gene encodes CDR1 MNHNS and CDR2 SASEGT. The junction had 8 bases not matched to a gene; V was cut back by 3 bases and J by 6 bases. The CDR3 is 14 residues long. In DNA, the CDR3 is TGTGCCAGCAGTGACTTGACTAGCTCAGTCGAGCAGTACTTC. Amino acid sequence: CASSDLTSSVEQYF.

CDR3 in amino acids: CASSFGGPNTGELFF. The CDR3 bases are TGTGCCAGCAGCTTCGGGGGCCCGAACACCGGGGAGCTGTTTTTT. This rearrangement joins TRBV14 to TRBJ2-2; perhaps D is TRBD1 or TRBD2 (6 bases each). Germline lookup yields CDR1 SGHDN and CDR2 FVKESK. Between the trimmed V and J ends, which lost 5 bases and 0 bases, there was a span of 10 bases. The CDR3 is made up of 15 amino acids.

The chain uses TRBV6-4 and TRBJ1-1, with no clear D. Trimming took 4 bases from V and 4 from J, leaving 13 bases between them. The germline V gene encodes CDR1 MRHNA and CDR2 SNTAGT. The CDR3 extends over 14 amino acids. The CDR3 DNA is TGTGCCAGCAGTGCCAAGGGTGAGAGCACTGAAGCTTTCTTT. Amino acids: CASSAKGESTEAFF.

The V call is TRBV2, the J call TRBJ1-2; D is unresolved. The CDR3 runs 14 residues. Deletions cut 2 bases from V and 0 bases from J, with 7 bases between. Germline V lookup: CDR1 SNHLY, CDR2 FYNNEI. The chain's CDR3 is CASSERHPNYGYTF. As DNA, the CDR3 is TGTGCCAGCAGTGAAAGGCATCCTAACTATGGCTACACCTTC.

This chain joins TRBV4-2 and TRBJ2-7; D is ambiguous. Germline CDR1 reads LGHNA; CDR2 reads YNFKEQ. The CDR3 totals 15 residues. V dropped 3 bases and J dropped 4 bases, with 16 bases sitting between them. The CDR3 spells CASSHGPGRLYEQYF. The CDR3 coding sequence is TGTGCCAGCAGCCATGGACCCGGTAGGCTGTACGAGCAGTACTTC.